Below, 32 T cell receptor beta chains from the same sample are listed, as sequenced in a study of tumor-infiltrating lymphocytes in primary liver carcinoma. TCR beta cDNA was reverse-transcribed from roughly 520 ng of total RNA. The reaction used a constant-region primer and ProtoScript II reverse transcriptase. Investigators got TCR beta libraries out of three nested multiplex PCR rounds, done with slightly modified ARM-PCR. The opening two PCR rounds, around 10 cycles each, paired TRBV1-TRBV30 forward primers with a C-beta reverse primer. TCRdb re-called the multiplex PCR reads with MiXCR, one entry per CDR3 protein. Of 200,000 or so distinct CDR3 sequences listed, around 60% were seen once; the top ten hold approximately 7%. The source of the blood RNA was unsorted whole blood, and germline DNA was extracted as well. The source material was peripheral blood. All receptors come from a woman between 55 and 75 years old with primary liver carcinoma and hepatitis B virus infection.

As regards this clonotype: Compared with germline, one end of the junction differs, possibly owing to a read error. The rearrangement uses TRBV12-3 or TRBV12-4 and TRBJ2-1; TRBD2 might be the D (6 bases). The CDR3 is made up of 16 amino acids. The CDR3 DNA is TGTACCAGCAATTACAGGAGCGGGTGCTGGGTCAATGAGCAGTTCTTC. Its protein is CTSNYRSGCWVNEQFF.

This clonotype was observed a handful of times. The rearrangement links TRBV28 to TRBJ2-6; D assignment may be TRBD1 or TRBD2 (7 bases each). CDR3 length: 18 residues. Trimming pared 7 bases from V and 0 bases from J, leaving 19 bases between. Per the germline V gene, CDR1 is MDHEN and CDR2 is SYDVKM. CDR3 nucleotides: TGTGCCAGCACCAGGGGGGGGACGGTGAACTCTGGGGCCAACGTCCTGACTTTC. Translation gives CASTRGGTVNSGANVLTF.

This clonotype was counted at least ten times. The genes are TRBV7-9 and TRBJ1-1, with TRBD1 matching 7 bases. CDR1 is SEHNR, CDR2 FQNEAQ, per germline (reference sequence). The CDR3 is made up of 14 amino acids. Trimming removed 3 bases from V and 4 bases from J; junction bases left unmatched: 5. The CDR3 nucleotides are TGTGCCAGCAGCTTTTCAGCAGGGGGCACTGAAGCTTTCTTT. This encodes CASSFSAGGTEAFF. The full variable domain, with the rest looked up from reference TRBV7-9 and TRBJ1-1, is DTGVSQNPRHKITKRGQNVTFRCDPISEHNRLYWYRQTLGQGPEFLTYFQNEAQLEKSRLLSDRFSAERPKGSFSTLEIQRTEQGDSAMYLCASSFSAGGTEAFFGQGTRLTVV.

This chain joins TRBV6-1 and TRBJ1-1; D call uncertain. Trimming cost V 8 bases and J 1 base, with 11 bases left between them. Germline lookup yields CDR1 MNHNS and CDR2 SASEGT. CDR3 length: 13 residues. The CDR3 DNA is TGTGCCAGCTTTTGGGAGTGGAACACTGAAGCTTTCTTT. It translates to CASFWEWNTEAFF.

The chain's CDR3 is CASSLGLAGNQETQYF. The CDR3 coding sequence is TGTGCCAGCAGCTTAGGATTAGCGGGGAACCAAGAGACCCAGTACTTC. The chain joins TRBV11-2 to TRBJ2-5; 8 bases are shared with TRBD2. This CDR3 is 16 amino acids long. V lost 1 base and J lost 0; bases outside the gene matches: 4. Per germline, CDR1 SGHAT and CDR2 FQNNGV.

Points on this clonotype: An end of the junction differs from the germline gene, which may be a read error. This sequence joins TRBV11-2 and TRBJ2-7; D tentatively fits TRBD1 or TRBD2 (5 bases each). CDR1 and CDR2 (germline): SGHAT, FQNNGV. This CDR3 comprises 14 residues. DNA for the CDR3: TGTGCCAGCAGCTTGTTAGGGGTCCTGTACGAGCGGTATTTC. This translates into CASSLLGVLYERYF.

The chain carries TRBV5-4 and TRBJ2-7, with 11 bases that match TRBD2. The CDR3 runs to 14 residues. With 6 bases clipped from V and 4 bases from J, the junction kept 6 bases outside the gene matches. Germline V gene sequence: CDR1 SGHNT, CDR2 YYREEE (reference sequence). The CDR3 region is CASTMGLAEYEQYF. CDR3 in DNA: TGTGCCAGCACCATGGGACTAGCGGAATACGAGCAGTACTTC.

A note on this clonotype: One base away lies a much larger clone, so this may be a sequencing read error. V usage is TRBV6-5 and J usage is TRBJ2-7; 11 bases agree with TRBD2. The CDR3 consists of 15 residues. Germline CDR1 reads MNHEY; CDR2 reads SVGAGI. Trimming removed 5 bases from V and 5 bases from J; junction bases left unmatched: 8. The CDR3 here is CASSRISGRDNEQYF. The DNA for the CDR3 is TGTGCCAGCAGTCGGATTAGCGGGAGGGATAACGAGCAGTACTTC.

Worth noting for this clonotype: Given a much more abundant clone one base away, this may be a read error. V is TRBV29-1 and J is TRBJ2-7; D is tentatively TRBD1 or TRBD2 (5 bases each). In germline, CDR1 is SQVTM, CDR2 ANQGSEA. V lost 7 bases and J 6 bases, leaving 16 bases between the germline ends. The CDR3 extends over 12 amino acids. The CDR3 region is CSGWDGEVEQYF. The CDR3, as DNA: TGCAGCGGCTGGGACGGAGAAGTCGAGCAGTACTTC.

Comment on this clonotype: Being one base from a much bigger clone, this may be a read error. This chain uses TRBV5-5 with TRBJ2-3; D perhaps matches TRBD2 (6 bases). In germline, CDR1 is SGHKS, CDR2 YYEKEE (reference sequence). CDR3 length: 14 amino acids. CDR3 sequence (DNA): TGTACCAGCAGCTGGGAGGTTACGACAGATACGCAGTATTTT. This codes for CTSSWEVTTDTQYF. Looking up the rest from reference TRBV5-5 and TRBJ2-3 gives the full variable domain: DAGVTQSPTHLIKTRGQQVTLRCSPISGHKSVSWYQQVLGQGPQFIFQYYEKEERGRGNFPDRFSARQFPNYSSELNVNALLLGDSALYLCTSSWEVTTDTQYFGPGTRLTVL.

The chain joins TRBV7-9 to TRBJ2-7; TRBD1 might be the D (6 bases). The germline V and J ends were trimmed by 4 bases and 1 base, with 11 bases remaining between them. The germline V gene encodes CDR1 SEHNR and CDR2 FQNEAQ (reference sequence). The length of the CDR3 is 14 residues. The CDR3 here is CASSSTGNSYEQYF. The CDR3 DNA sequence: TGTGCCAGCAGCTCAACAGGGAATTCCTACGAGCAGTACTTC. Drawing the rest from reference TRBV7-9 and TRBJ2-7, the complete variable domain is DTGVSQNPRHKITKRGQNVTFRCDPISEHNRLYWYRQTLGQGPEFLTYFQNEAQLEKSRLLSDRFSAERPKGSFSTLEIQRTEQGDSAMYLCASSSTGNSYEQYFGPGTRLTVT.

Note on this clonotype: Without the conserved terminal phenylalanine or tryptophan, this CDR3 likely stems from a read error. This sequence joins TRBV11-2 and TRBJ2-6, with a possible D match to TRBD2 (7 bases). Deletions cut 7 bases from V and 0 bases from J, with 22 bases between. CDR1 SGHAT and CDR2 FQNNGV come from the germline V gene. The CDR3 is 19 residues long. In DNA, the CDR3 is TGTGCCAGCACCCCGGGACACTTCTGGACTAGCTCTGGGGCCAACGTCCTGACTTTG. Translated: CASTPGHFWTSSGANVLTL.

A word on this clonotype: At one boundary the junction diverges from the germline segment, which might be a read error. V gene TRBV11-3 combines with J gene TRBJ2-7, with 9 bases aligning to TRBD1. This CDR3 is 14 amino acids long. Germline-derived CDR1 and CDR2 are SGHNT and YENEEA. CDR3 amino acids: CVSSRTGAANEQYF. The CDR3 bases are TGTGTCAGCAGCAGGACAGGGGCCGCTAACGAGCAGTACTTC.

A word on this clonotype: As the CDR3 is not closed by the conserved phenylalanine or tryptophan, this likely results from a read error. The gene calls are TRBV11-3 and TRBJ1-1; weak D call: TRBD1 (5 bases). The CDR3 totals 14 residues. Germline assignment: CDR1 SGHNT and CDR2 YENEEA. For the CDR3, the DNA is TGTGCCGGCAGCCTAACCGGGGGGTACACTGAAGCTTTCATT. Protein product: CAGSLTGGYTEAFI.

This clonotype was counted ten times or more. The rearrangement joins TRBV6-5 to TRBJ2-7; TRBD2 might be the D (7 bases). Trimming left V 7 bases short and J 6 bases short, with 16 bases between. This CDR3 contains 13 residues. Germline V CDR1 and CDR2: MNHEY, SVGAGI. This chain's CDR3 is CASTQGRGSEQYF. The CDR3 nucleotides read TGTGCCAGCACTCAGGGGAGGGGGAGCGAGCAGTACTTC.

The V and J genes are TRBV24-1 and TRBJ1-2; the D gene is possibly TRBD1 (6 bases). The CDR3 spans 16 residues. V was clipped by 3 bases and J by 4 bases, with 17 bases between them. The germline V gene encodes CDR1 KGHDR and CDR2 SFDVKD. The CDR3 DNA follows: TGTGCCACCAGTGATCCGCGGGCAGGGGAACTCTATGGCTACACCTTC. As protein: CATSDPRAGELYGYTF.

In the case of this clonotype: The missing conserved phenylalanine or tryptophan at the end of this CDR3 makes a read error likely. This sequence joins TRBV11-2 and TRBJ2-7; 7 nucleotides align to TRBD2. Unmatched junction bases numbered 3, after V lost 1 base and J lost 0 bases. This CDR3 contains 15 residues. The germline V gene encodes CDR1 SGHAT and CDR2 FQNNGV. The CDR3 here is CASSLGSGISYEQYL. The CDR3 DNA is TGTGCCAGCAGCTTAGGGAGCGGGATCTCCTACGAGCAGTACTTG.

About this clonotype itself: Lacking the conserved final phenylalanine or tryptophan, this CDR3 likely reflects a read error. The chain combines TRBV28 with TRBJ2-7; 9 bases agree with TRBD1. J was trimmed by 4 bases and V by 5 bases; bases with no gene match: 9. The V gene's germline CDR1 is MDHEN and CDR2 SYDVKM. The CDR3 is 15 amino acids. CDR3 in DNA: TGTGCCAGCAGTCCCCACGGGACAGGGAGGTACGAGCAGTACTTA. It is translated as CASSPHGTGRYEQYL.

A note on this clonotype: This clone may be a read error of a much larger clone one base away. J is TRBJ2-1 and V is TRBV5-1; D possibly uses TRBD1 or TRBD2 (5 bases each). This CDR3 has 13 residues. The germline V gene encodes CDR1 SGHRS and CDR2 YFSETQ. CDR3 nucleotide sequence: TGCGCCAGCAGGTCCGGGACCCACAATGAGCACTTCTTC. Translating gives CASRSGTHNEHFF. Full variable domain (missing parts from reference TRBV5-1 and TRBJ2-1): KAGVTQTPRYLIKTRGQQVTLSCSPISGHRSVSWYQQTPGQGLQFLFEYFSETQRNKGNFPGRFSGRQFSNSRSEMNVSTLELGDSALYLCASRSGTHNEHFFGPGTRLTVL.

Here the CDR3 reads CASSEMSSVQETQYF. CDR3 nucleotides: TGTGCCAGCAGTGAAATGTCAAGCGTACAAGAGACCCAGTACTTC. This chain connects TRBV25-1 to TRBJ2-5; D uncertain. Germline assignment: CDR1 MGHDK and CDR2 SYGVNS. V was clipped by 2 bases and J by 2 bases, with 12 bases between them. The CDR3 runs to 15 residues.

The chain uses TRBV5-4 and TRBJ2-2; possible D gene TRBD1, 6 bases. CDR3 length equals 16 residues. V lost 7 bases and J lost 7, with 23 bases in between. CDR1 is SGHNT, CDR2 YYREEE, per germline (reference sequence). The CDR3 region has the DNA TGTGCCAGCGGCCCCGGCAGGGGTCCAGTCGGCGGGGAGCTGTTTTTT. The encoded protein is CASGPGRGPVGGELFF.

Of note for this clonotype: Relative to the germline gene, one junction end is altered; a read error may explain this. The chain combines TRBV5-6 with TRBJ1-2, with 11 bases that match TRBD1. Germline CDR1 reads SGHDT; CDR2 reads YYEEEE. The length of the CDR3 is 15 residues. CDR3 region: CASSPDRGLGYGCTF. CDR3 DNA: TGTGCCAGCAGCCCGGACAGGGGGCTCGGCTATGGCTGCACCTTC. The entire variable domain, with the rest obtained from reference TRBV5-6 and TRBJ1-2, is as follows: DAGVTQSPTHLIKTRGQQVTLRCSPKSGHDTVSWYQQALGQGPQFIFQYYEEEERQRGNFPDRFSGHQFPNYSSELNVNALLLGDSALYLCASSPDRGLGYGCTFGSGTRLTVV.

This clonotype has ten or more counts. The rearrangement uses TRBV11-2 and TRBJ2-1, with 13 bases aligning to TRBD2. From germline, CDR1 is SGHAT and CDR2 FQNNGV. The junction had 4 bases not matched to a gene; V was cut back by 3 bases and J by 5 bases. This CDR3 comprises 16 residues. The CDR3, as DNA: TGTGCCAGCAGCTTCACCGGGACTAGCGGGAACAATGAGCAGTTCTTC. Protein product: CASSFTGTSGNNEQFF.

On this clonotype itself: It may be a read error: a sequence one base away is much more abundant. This chain joins TRBV10-2 and TRBJ1-2; maybe TRBD1 (6 bases). CDR3 length equals 15 residues. Trimming removed 6 bases from V and 2 bases from J, with 16 bases in between. The germline gives CDR1 WSHSY, CDR2 SAAADI. The CDR3, as DNA: TGCGCCAGCAGAGGCCCTTCCACAGGGAACTATGGCTACACCTTC. Its protein product is CASRGPSTGNYGYTF.

The V call is TRBV6-2 or TRBV6-3, the J call TRBJ1-4; TRBD1 might be the D (5 bases). The germline gives CDR1 MNHEY, CDR2 SVGEGT. The length of the CDR3 is 19 residues. V was shortened by 2 bases and J by 4 bases, with 23 bases between the two germline ends. As DNA, the CDR3 is TGTGCCAGCAGTTACAAATGGCAGGGACTTGGAGTTTTTAATGAAAAACTGTTTTTT. It encodes CASSYKWQGLGVFNEKLFF.

The chain links TRBV29-1 to TRBJ1-1; no clear D. Trimming stripped 4 bases from V and 6 bases from J, with 3 bases between. The CDR3 is 9 amino acids. Germline V gene sequence: CDR1 SQVTM, CDR2 ANQGSEA. The CDR3 DNA reads as TGCAGCGTTGCCGCTGAAGCTTTCTTT. This encodes CSVAAEAFF. Full variable domain (rest looked up from reference TRBV29-1 and TRBJ1-1): SAVISQKPSRDICQRGTSLTIQCQVDSQVTMMFWYRQQPGQSLTLIATANQGSEATYESGFVIDKFPISRPNLTFSTLTVSNMSPEDSSIYLCSVAAEAFFGQGTRLTVV.

This chain joins TRBV30 and TRBJ2-2, with TRBD2 matching 7 bases. This CDR3 spans 16 amino acids. Germline lookup yields CDR1 GTSNPN and CDR2 SVGIG (reference sequence). V lost 0 bases and J lost 3; bases outside the gene matches: 7. The CDR3 nucleotides are TGTGCCTGGAGTGTACTTGCGGGAGTGTACACCGGGGAGCTGTTTTTT. Its protein is CAWSVLAGVYTGELFF.

This clonotype has ten or more counts. The V and J genes are TRBV11-2 and TRBJ2-7; weak D call: TRBD1 (6 bases). This CDR3 contains 13 residues. V gave up 8 bases and J gave up 2 bases, with 13 bases separating them. Per germline, CDR1 SGHAT and CDR2 FQNNGV. CDR3 DNA sequence: TGTGCCAGCTTAGGTCCAGGGGCCTACGAGCAGTACTTC. This sequence encodes CASLGPGAYEQYF.

As concerns this clonotype: Likely a read error: the CDR3 ends without its conserved phenylalanine or tryptophan. The CDR3 loop is CASSLDASSYDEQFL. CDR3 bases: TGTGCCAGCAGCTTAGACGCATCTTCCTACGATGAGCAGTTCCTC. V and J are TRBV11-2 and TRBJ2-1; D gene uncertain. CDR3 size: 15 residues. The germline V gene has CDR1 SGHAT and CDR2 FQNNGV.

This clonotype was recorded a few times. The chain recombines TRBV12-3 or TRBV12-4 with TRBJ2-7, with D possibly matching TRBD2 (6 bases). Trimming took off 3 bases at V and 3 bases at J, with 15 bases between the two ends. The CDR3 is 15 amino acids. The CDR3 DNA reads as TGTGCCAGCAGTTTCACTAGGACGGGAGTCTACGAGCAGTACTTC. Translating it yields CASSFTRTGVYEQYF.

This clonotype showed up many times. The chain employs TRBV4-1 and TRBJ2-7, with D possibly being TRBD2 (5 bases). Trimming took off 4 bases at V and 2 bases at J, with 12 bases between the two ends. The CDR3 spans 14 residues. Germline CDR1 is MGHRA and CDR2 is YSYEKL. The CDR3 DNA reads as TGCGCCAGCAGCCCCATGTGGCGGGCCTACGAGCAGTACTTC. Its protein product is CASSPMWRAYEQYF.

V usage is TRBV11-2 and J usage is TRBJ2-1; D gene ambiguous. The germline CDR1 and CDR2 sequences are SGHAT and FQNNGV. This CDR3 is built from 15 residues. Trimming shortened V by 1 base and J by 8 bases, and 15 bases separated the two germline ends. CDR3 residues: CASSLGDTAGYEQFF. CDR3 sequence (DNA): TGTGCCAGCAGCTTAGGAGACACTGCTGGGTATGAGCAGTTCTTC.